This T cell receptor (beta chain) was captured in a study of response to subunit inactivated influenza vaccine. Study-level findings and limits: Each seasonal flu vaccination may recruit only limited new T cells, authors suggested.

Germline CDR1 is MNHEY and CDR2 is SVGAGI. Trimming left V 2 bases short and J 4 bases short, with 8 bases between. The CDR3 loop spans 14 amino acids. Regarding this clonotype: Its antigen is unknown.

MiXCR, applied by TCRdb to the RT-PCR reads, yields one record per CDR3 protein. Among roughly 760,000 distinct CDR3 sequences listed, around 20% were seen once. The TCR originated in a man aged 45 to 65 who received an inactivated influenza vaccine. The sequences come from PBMCs from blood, collected 5 days after vaccination. This chain connects TRBV6-5 to TRBJ2-2; no reliable D call. For the CDR3, the DNA is TGTGCCAGCAGTTACCAAAGCTTCACCGGGGAGCTGTTTTTT. Amino acids: CASSYQSFTGELFF.